Included here is one T cell receptor (beta chain) sequence, with context. Its cognate antigen has yet to be identified. No qualities accompany the bases; no much larger clone lies one base away. The sample carries other DNA sequences with the same CDR3. The data originate from a study of shared clonotypes between healthy human individuals (dated by TCRdb to about 2020). At the level of the whole study: Three men and two women, aged 18 to 49 years, made up the cohort. For each donor, CD4 naive and CD4 memory were each given three plates, CD8 naive was given two plates, and CD8 memory was given one plate. The study deeply sequenced blood TCR repertoires of about 5 healthy adults to estimate repertoire size and the extent of clonotype sharing between individuals. To increase sequencing depth and limit assay-specific biases, TCR repertoire library preparation and sequencing were carried out by different laboratories using diverse techniques. Leukapheresis yielded between about 0.85 and 10 billion PBMCs per donor.

Its CDR3 holds 15 amino acids, cysteine through phenylalanine. Just the 45-base CDR3 DNA is kept, in frame starting at base 1. In the germline V gene (reference sequence), CDR1 corresponds to SEHNR and CDR2 to FQNEAQ. V and J lose 1 base and 0 bases, and a span of 6 bases separates them. Study-wide findings and limitations: Incomplete sequencing was indicated by rarefaction of sorted-subset datasets, despite the large sequencing depth. Approximately 5% of naive CD4, approximately 3.7% of naive CD8, around 2.3% of memory CD4, and around 0.42% of memory CD8 clonotypes were shared across a few donors. The small number of donors limited the genetic and exposure-history diversity represented. Higher generation probabilities were observed for clonotypes shared by all four sorted-subset donors than for non-shared clonotypes. Sampling was limited to blood, and TCR repertoires in tissue likely differ from TCR repertoires in blood. Based on pairwise subsampling, the degree of clonotype sharing among donors was expected to be affected by sequencing depth. Larger estimated clonotype richness was generally found for naive subsets than for memory subsets.

Donors were healthy HIV-negative adults with no recently reported acute infections or vaccinations. Every donor was a Caucasian adult living in Nashville, Tennessee, USA. CD4+ T cells were enriched by magnetic negative selection; naive cells were then positively selected on CD45RA, and the negative fraction formed the memory subset. After blood collection by leukapheresis, PBMCs were isolated using Ficoll-Histopaque density gradient centrifugation and then cryopreserved in the vapor phase of liquid nitrogen. Analytical flow cytometry was used to check the purity and quantity of every magnetically sorted T cell population. From each sorted fraction, genomic DNA was isolated and quantified by UV absorbance on a Nanodrop 2000c. TCR CDR3 regions were amplified from genomic DNA by multiplex PCR using the deep immunoSEQ assay. For each cell subset, the extracted genomic DNA was distributed evenly across all wells of several immunoSEQ 96-well plates, and each plate served as one replicate. For sorted subsets, roughly 0.2 ug genomic DNA, equal to tens of thousands of T cell genomes, was loaded into each replicate PCR. The purified libraries were quantified using a Qubit 3.0 fluorometer, sized with a Bioanalyzer 2100, and then quantified again using the KAPA Library Quantification kit. Each immunoSEQ 96-well plate was sequenced on its own single-read 150-cycle Illumina NextSeq 550 flow cell. For the original study's pipeline: Because only junctional sequences without quality scores were contained in the immunoSEQ output, filtering matching that applied to full-length reads could not be performed. Sequences were annotated with PyIR, a Python wrapper for IgBLAST v1.9, and V/J genes and CDR3 were assigned using IMGT germline references. Any read was removed if the V/J assignment was weak (E-value above 1e-6), the CDR3 was missing, or the read contained stop codons, out-of-frame junctions, or ambiguous translated residues. V3J clonotypes were defined as sequences sharing the same inferred V gene, J gene, and CDR3 amino acid sequence. Percentage overlap between repertoires was calculated by dividing the number of shared unique clonotypes by the size of the smaller repertoire. Repertoire richness was assessed with RTK rarefaction, the Chao1 estimator, and Recon v2.1 estimates of unobserved clonotypes. Generation probabilities for all TCRbeta clonotypes obtained by the gDNA method from a handful of donors were computed using OLGA. TCRdb mirrors the immuneACCESS table, restricted to in-frame sequences. Some clones are absent from its copies; in checked studies, under half trace to an unresolved V gene, and the reason for the others is unknown. The V and J calls and clone size are taken from that table; D and trimming were inferred from the DNA. Present in this sample are around 2,000,000 clones, over 85% of which were seen just once. The ten biggest clones cover 0.1% to 0.15% of the sample.

Source material: naive CD4+ T cells sorted from blood. What this sample's cell subset or site label stands for: CD45RA+ positively selected. The sequence came from a man aged 18 to 29 in good health. The rearranged segments are TRBV7-9 and TRBJ1-4, with the D gene call left open. The CDR3 has the sequence CASSLGSATNEKLFF. The nucleotides read TGTGCCAGCAGCTTAGGAAGCGCAACTAATGAAAAACTGTTTTTT.